One sample yielded the 10 T cell receptor beta chains listed below, sequenced in a study of cytomegalovirus exposure and HLA in healthy donors. In the PCR, 60 Vbeta and 13 Jbeta primers were used. The data were produced by immunoSEQ multiplex PCR, yet TCRdb's version contains in-frame clones alone and is incomplete. Of about 70,000 clones in the sample, less than 75% were seen once. Sequenced sample: PBMCs. These receptors were taken from a woman aged 25 to 39 in good health and CMV-seronegative.

This sequence joins TRBV29-1 and TRBJ2-2; the match to TRBD1 covers 9 bases. The CDR3 has 13 residues. V dropped 7 bases and J dropped 3; count of bases not matched to a gene: 3. Germline values: CDR1 SQVTM, CDR2 ANQGSEA. The DNA of the CDR3 is TGCAGCGCTGACAGGGGGTACACCGGGGAGCTGTTTTTT. Translated: CSADRGYTGELFF.

The chain is built from TRBV9 and TRBJ2-3; tentative D call: TRBD1 (6 bases). Germline CDR1 reads SGDLS; CDR2 reads YYNGEE. The CDR3 has 15 residues. V lost 0 bases and J lost 4, with 12 bases in between. The CDR3 nucleotides are TGTGCCAGCAGCGTAGCTACAGGGAAGTCAGATACGCAGTATTTT. Protein: CASSVATGKSDTQYF.

The rearrangement joins TRBV6-6 to TRBJ1-5; D is possibly TRBD1 (5 bases). V shed 5 bases and J shed 7 bases, with 15 bases lying between them. Germline CDR1 and CDR2: MNHNY and SVGAGI (reference sequence). The CDR3 runs 14 residues. In DNA form, the CDR3 reads TGTGCCAGCAGTGACGCGGACAAAATACAGCCCCAGCATTTT. It translates to CASSDADKIQPQHF.

This clone is a singleton in its sample. The chain carries TRBV30 and TRBJ2-3; 8 nucleotides match TRBD1. With 8 bases clipped from V and 4 bases from J, the junction kept 8 bases outside the gene matches. The CDR3 loop spans 13 amino acids. Germline CDR1 and CDR2: GTSNPN and SVGIG (reference sequence). The CDR3 reads CARSGQGADTQYF. The CDR3 coding sequence is TGTGCCCGGTCCGGACAGGGCGCAGATACGCAGTATTTT.

The chain has TRBV29-1 and TRBJ2-7; tentatively, D is TRBD1 (5 bases). The CDR3 runs 13 residues. Trimming removed 3 bases from V and 3 bases from J, with 12 bases in between. CDR1 SQVTM and CDR2 ANQGSEA come from the germline V gene. In nucleotides, the CDR3 is TGCAGCGTTGACCCAGGGAATGGCTACGAGCAGTACTTC. Translated, it gives CSVDPGNGYEQYF.

J is TRBJ1-4 and V is TRBV7-8; TRBD1 is a possible D gene (6 bases). Trimming stripped 2 bases from V and 4 bases from J, with 20 bases between. The CDR3 totals 18 residues. The germline CDR1 and CDR2 sequences are SGHVS and FQNEAQ. The CDR3 spells CASSLSLWVGQINEKLFF. CDR3 nucleotides: TGTGCCAGCAGCTTATCTCTCTGGGTCGGACAGATTAATGAAAAACTGTTTTTT.

This clone occurred many times. The V and J genes are TRBV4-1 and TRBJ2-5; D might be TRBD1 (6 bases). V lost 0 bases, J lost 5 bases, and 13 bases lay in between. The CDR3 extends over 15 amino acids. The V gene's germline CDR1 is MGHRA and CDR2 YSYEKL. In DNA, the CDR3 is TGCGCCAGCAGCCAAGATCCAGGGGCTTGGGAGACCCAGTACTTC. Encoded protein: CASSQDPGAWETQYF.

This chain uses TRBV27 with TRBJ1-5, with D tentatively TRBD1 (6 bases). CDR3 length equals 13 residues. The V end lost 3 bases, the J end lost 10 bases, and 13 bases lay between the germline ends. Germline assignment: CDR1 MNHEY and CDR2 SMNVEV (reference sequence). The CDR3 nucleotides are TGTGCCAGCAGTTTTTTGGGGGGGCGACCCCAGCATTTT. It encodes CASSFLGGRPQHF.

The rearrangement links TRBV18 to TRBJ1-4; TRBD1 agrees at 7 bases. The V and J ends lost 2 bases and 3 bases, in that order; junction bases with no gene match: 0. Germline CDR1 is KGHSH and CDR2 is LQKENI. CDR3 size: 14 residues. CDR3: CASSPGTANEKLFF. CDR3 bases: TGTGCCAGCTCACCAGGGACAGCTAATGAAAAACTGTTTTTT.

The chain joins TRBV29-1 to TRBJ1-1; no reliable D call. V gave up 3 bases and J gave up 7 bases, with 9 bases separating them. Per the germline V gene, CDR1 is SQVTM and CDR2 is ANQGSEA. This CDR3 is 11 amino acids long. The CDR3 protein is CSVDGAYEAFF. The CDR3 nucleotides read TGCAGCGTTGATGGAGCCTATGAAGCTTTCTTT.